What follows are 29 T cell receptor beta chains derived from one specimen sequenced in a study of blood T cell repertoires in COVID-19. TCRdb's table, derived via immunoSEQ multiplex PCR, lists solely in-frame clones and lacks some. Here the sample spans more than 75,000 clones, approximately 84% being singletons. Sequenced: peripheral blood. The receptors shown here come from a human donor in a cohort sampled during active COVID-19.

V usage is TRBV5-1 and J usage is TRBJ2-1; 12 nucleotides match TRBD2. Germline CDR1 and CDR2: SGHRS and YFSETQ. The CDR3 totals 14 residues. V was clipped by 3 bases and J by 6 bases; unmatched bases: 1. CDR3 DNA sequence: TGCGCCAGCAGCTCTAGCGGGGGGGCCAATGAGCAGTTCTTC. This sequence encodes CASSSSGGANEQFF. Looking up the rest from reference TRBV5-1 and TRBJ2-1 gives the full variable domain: KAGVTQTPRYLIKTRGQQVTLSCSPISGHRSVSWYQQTPGQGLQFLFEYFSETQRNKGNFPGRFSGRQFSNSRSEMNVSTLELGDSALYLCASSSSGGANEQFFGPGTRLTVL.

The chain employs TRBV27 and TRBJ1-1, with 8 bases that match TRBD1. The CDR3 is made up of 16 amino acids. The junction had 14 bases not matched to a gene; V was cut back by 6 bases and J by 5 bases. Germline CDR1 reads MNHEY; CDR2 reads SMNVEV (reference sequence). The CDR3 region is CASRLGAGTGETEAFF. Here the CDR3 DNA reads TGTGCCAGCAGACTCGGAGCCGGGACAGGAGAAACTGAAGCTTTCTTT.

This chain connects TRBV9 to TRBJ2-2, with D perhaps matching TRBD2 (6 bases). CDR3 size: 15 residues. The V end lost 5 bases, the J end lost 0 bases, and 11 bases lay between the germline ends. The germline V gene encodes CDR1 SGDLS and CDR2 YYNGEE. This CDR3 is CASRLGGSNTGELFF. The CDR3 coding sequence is TGTGCCAGCAGACTCGGGGGTTCGAACACCGGGGAGCTGTTTTTT.

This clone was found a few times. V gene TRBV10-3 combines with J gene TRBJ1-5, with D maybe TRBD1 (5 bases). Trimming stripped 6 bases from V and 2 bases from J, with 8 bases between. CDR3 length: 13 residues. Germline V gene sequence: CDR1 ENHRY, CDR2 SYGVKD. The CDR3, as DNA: TGTGCCATCAGACAGGATCGCAATCAGCCCCAGCATTTT. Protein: CAIRQDRNQPQHF.

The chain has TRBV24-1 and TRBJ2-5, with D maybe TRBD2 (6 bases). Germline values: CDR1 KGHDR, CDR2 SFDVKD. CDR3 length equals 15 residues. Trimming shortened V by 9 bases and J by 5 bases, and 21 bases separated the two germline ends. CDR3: CATSQGGAARETQYF. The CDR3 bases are TGTGCCACCTCTCAGGGCGGGGCGGCTCGCGAGACCCAGTACTTC.

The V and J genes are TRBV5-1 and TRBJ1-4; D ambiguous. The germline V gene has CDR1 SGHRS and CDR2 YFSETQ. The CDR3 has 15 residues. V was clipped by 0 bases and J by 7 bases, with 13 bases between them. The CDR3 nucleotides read TGCGCCAGCAGCTTGGTGGAGGCTAGCCTTGAAAAACTGTTTTTT. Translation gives CASSLVEASLEKLFF.

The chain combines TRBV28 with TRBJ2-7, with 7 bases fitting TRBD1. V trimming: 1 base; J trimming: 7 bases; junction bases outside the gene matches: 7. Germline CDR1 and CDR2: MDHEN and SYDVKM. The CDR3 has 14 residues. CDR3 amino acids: CASSLFHRGREQYF. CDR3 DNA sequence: TGTGCCAGCAGTTTATTCCACAGGGGCAGGGAGCAGTACTTC.

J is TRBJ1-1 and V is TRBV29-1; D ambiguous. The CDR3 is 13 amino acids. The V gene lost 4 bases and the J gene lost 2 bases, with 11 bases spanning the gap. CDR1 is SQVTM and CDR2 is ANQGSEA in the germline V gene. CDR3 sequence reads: CSVGHPPNTEAFF. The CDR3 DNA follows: TGCAGCGTTGGGCACCCTCCTAACACTGAAGCTTTCTTT.

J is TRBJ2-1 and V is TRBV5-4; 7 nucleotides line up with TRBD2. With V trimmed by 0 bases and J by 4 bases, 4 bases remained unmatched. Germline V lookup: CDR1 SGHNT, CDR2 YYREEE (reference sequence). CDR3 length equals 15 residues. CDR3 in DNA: TGTGCCAGCAGCTTGGGCGGGAGCTATTACAATGAGCAGTTCTTC. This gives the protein CASSLGGSYYNEQFF.

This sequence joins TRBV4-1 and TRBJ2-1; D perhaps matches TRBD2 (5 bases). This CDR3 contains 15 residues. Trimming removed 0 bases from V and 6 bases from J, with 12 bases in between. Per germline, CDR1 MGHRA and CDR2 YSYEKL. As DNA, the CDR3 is TGCGCCAGCAGCCAAGATCCGGGGTGGGCCAATGAGCAGTTCTTC. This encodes CASSQDPGWANEQFF.

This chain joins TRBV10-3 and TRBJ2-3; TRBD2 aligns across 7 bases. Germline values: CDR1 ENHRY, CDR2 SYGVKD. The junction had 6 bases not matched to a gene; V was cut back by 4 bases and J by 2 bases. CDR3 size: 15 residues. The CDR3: CAISVGLADTDTQYF. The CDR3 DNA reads TGTGCCATCAGTGTTGGGCTAGCGGACACAGATACGCAGTATTTT.

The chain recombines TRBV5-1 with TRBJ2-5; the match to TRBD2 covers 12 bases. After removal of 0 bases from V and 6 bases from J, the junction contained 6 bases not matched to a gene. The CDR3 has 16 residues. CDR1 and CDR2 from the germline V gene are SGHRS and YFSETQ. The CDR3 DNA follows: TGCGCCAGCAGCTTGGCCGCGCTAGCGGGGGGGAAGACCCAGTACTTC. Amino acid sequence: CASSLAALAGGKTQYF.

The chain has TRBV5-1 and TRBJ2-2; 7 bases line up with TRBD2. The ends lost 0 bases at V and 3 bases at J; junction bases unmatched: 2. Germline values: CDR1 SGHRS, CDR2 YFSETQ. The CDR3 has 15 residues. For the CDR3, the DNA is TGCGCCAGCAGCTTGGCGCTAGCGGACACCGGGGAGCTGTTTTTT. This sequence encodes CASSLALADTGELFF.

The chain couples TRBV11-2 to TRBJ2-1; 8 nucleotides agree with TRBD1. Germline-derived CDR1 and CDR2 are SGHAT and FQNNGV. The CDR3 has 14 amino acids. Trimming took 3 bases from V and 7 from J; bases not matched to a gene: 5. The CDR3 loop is CASSLARGRNEQFF. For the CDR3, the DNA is TGTGCCAGCAGCTTGGCCAGGGGGCGAAATGAGCAGTTCTTC.

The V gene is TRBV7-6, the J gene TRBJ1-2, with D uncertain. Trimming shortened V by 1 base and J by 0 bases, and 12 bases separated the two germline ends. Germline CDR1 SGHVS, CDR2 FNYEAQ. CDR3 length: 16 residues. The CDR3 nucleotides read TGTGCCAGCAGCTTAGGCGGCGCTTCAGCTAACTATGGCTACACCTTC. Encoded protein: CASSLGGASANYGYTF.

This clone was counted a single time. In nucleotides, the CDR3 is TGTGCCAGCAGTGGGGCAGGGAAATCCGGAAACACCATATATTTT. This gives the protein CASSGAGKSGNTIYF. V and J are TRBV28 and TRBJ1-3; D may be TRBD1 (5 bases). V lost 5 bases, J lost 4 bases, and 15 bases lay in between. This CDR3 is 15 amino acids long. CDR1 is MDHEN, CDR2 SYDVKM, per germline.

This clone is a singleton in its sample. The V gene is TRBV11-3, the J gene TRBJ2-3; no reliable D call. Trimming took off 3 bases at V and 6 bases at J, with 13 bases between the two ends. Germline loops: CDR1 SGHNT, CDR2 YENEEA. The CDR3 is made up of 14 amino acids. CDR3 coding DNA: TGTGCCAGCAGCTTGGGTGGGCCTTGGGATACGCAGTATTTT. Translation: CASSLGGPWDTQYF. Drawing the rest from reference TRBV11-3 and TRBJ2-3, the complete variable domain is EAGVVQSPRYKIIEKKQPVAFWCNPISGHNTLYWYLQNLGQGPELLIRYENEEAVDDSQLPKDRFSAERLKGVDSTLKIQPAELGDSAVYLCASSLGGPWDTQYFGPGTRLTVL.

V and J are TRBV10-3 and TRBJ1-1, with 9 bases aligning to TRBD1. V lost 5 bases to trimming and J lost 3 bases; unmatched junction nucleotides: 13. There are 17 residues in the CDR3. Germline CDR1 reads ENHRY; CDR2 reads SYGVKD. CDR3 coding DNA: TGTGCCATCAGTATCTTTCTCGGGACAGGGCGGTACACTGAAGCTTTCTTT. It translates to CAISIFLGTGRYTEAFF.

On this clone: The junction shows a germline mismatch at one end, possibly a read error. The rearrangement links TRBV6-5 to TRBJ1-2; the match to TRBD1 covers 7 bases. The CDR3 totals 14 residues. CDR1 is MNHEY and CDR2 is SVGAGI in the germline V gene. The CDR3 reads CASSYTLRGPVTSF. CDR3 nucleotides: TGTGCCAGCAGCTACACTCTAAGGGGGCCGGTAACTTCCTTC.

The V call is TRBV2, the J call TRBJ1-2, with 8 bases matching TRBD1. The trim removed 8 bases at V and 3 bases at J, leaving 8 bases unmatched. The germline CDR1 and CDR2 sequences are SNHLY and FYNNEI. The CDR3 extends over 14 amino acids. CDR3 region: CASRPGGAYYGYTF. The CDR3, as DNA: TGTGCCAGCCGTCCAGGGGGCGCGTACTATGGCTACACCTTC. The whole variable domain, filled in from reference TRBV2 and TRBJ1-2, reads EPEVTQTPSHQVTQMGQEVILRCVPISNHLYFYWYRQILGQKVEFLVSFYNNEISEKSEIFDDQFSVERPDGSNFTLKIRSTKLEDSAMYFCASRPGGAYYGYTFGSGTRLTVV.

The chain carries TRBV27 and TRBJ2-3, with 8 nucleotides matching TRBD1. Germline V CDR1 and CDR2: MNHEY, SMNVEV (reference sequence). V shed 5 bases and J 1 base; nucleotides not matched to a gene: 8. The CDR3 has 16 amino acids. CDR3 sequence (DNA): TGTGCCAGCAGTCCCGGGACAGGTTTTGGCACAGATACGCAGTATTTT. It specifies CASSPGTGFGTDTQYF.

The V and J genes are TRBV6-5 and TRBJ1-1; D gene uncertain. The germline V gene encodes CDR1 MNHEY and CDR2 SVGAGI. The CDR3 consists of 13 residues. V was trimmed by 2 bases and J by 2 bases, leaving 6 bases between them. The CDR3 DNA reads TGTGCCAGCAGTTACATGAGAAACACTGAAGCTTTCTTT. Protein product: CASSYMRNTEAFF.

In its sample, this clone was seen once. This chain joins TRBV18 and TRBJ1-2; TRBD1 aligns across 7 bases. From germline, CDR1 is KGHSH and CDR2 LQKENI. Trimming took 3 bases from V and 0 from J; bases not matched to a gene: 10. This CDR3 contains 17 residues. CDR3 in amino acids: CASSPWDSVLANYGYTF. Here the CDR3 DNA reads TGTGCCAGCTCACCTTGGGACAGCGTCTTAGCTAACTATGGCTACACCTTC. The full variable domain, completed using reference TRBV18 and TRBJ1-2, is NAGVMQNPRHLVRRRGQEARLRCSPMKGHSHVYWYRQLPEEGLKFMVYLQKENIIDESGMPKERFSAEFPKEGPSILRIQQVVRGDSAAYFCASSPWDSVLANYGYTFGSGTRLTVV.

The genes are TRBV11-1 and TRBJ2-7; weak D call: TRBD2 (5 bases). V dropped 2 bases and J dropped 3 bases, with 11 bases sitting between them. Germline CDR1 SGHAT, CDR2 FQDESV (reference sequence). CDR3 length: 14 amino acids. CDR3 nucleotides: TGTGCCAGCAGCTTATCTCCCACTAGCTACGAGCAGTACTTC. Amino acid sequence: CASSLSPTSYEQYF.

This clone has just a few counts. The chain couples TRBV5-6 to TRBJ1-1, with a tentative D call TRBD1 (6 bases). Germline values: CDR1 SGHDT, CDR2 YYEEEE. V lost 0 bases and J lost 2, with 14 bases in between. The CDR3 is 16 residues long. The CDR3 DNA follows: TGTGCCAGCAGCTTGGTCGGGTCAGGGGCCAACACTGAAGCTTTCTTT. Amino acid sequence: CASSLVGSGANTEAFF.

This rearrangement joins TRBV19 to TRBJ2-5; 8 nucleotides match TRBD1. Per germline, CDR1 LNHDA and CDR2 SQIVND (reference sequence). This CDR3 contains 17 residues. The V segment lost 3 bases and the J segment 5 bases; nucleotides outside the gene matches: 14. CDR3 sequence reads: CASSITGGTGGSETQYF. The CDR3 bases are TGTGCCAGTAGTATCACTGGGGGGACAGGAGGTTCGGAGACCCAGTACTTC.

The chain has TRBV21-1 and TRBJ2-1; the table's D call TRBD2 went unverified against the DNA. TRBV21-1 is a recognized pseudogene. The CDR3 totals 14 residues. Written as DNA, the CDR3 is TGTGCCAGCACCTTAGCGGGGAAATACAATGAGCAGTTCTTC. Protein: CASTLAGKYNEQFF.

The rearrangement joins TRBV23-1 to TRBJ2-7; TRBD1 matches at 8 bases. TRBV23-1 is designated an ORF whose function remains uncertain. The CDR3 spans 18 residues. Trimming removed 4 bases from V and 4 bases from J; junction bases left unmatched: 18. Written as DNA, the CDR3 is TGCGCCAGCAGTCTGGAAGGACAGGGCCACAACGCGAGATACGAGCAGTACTTC. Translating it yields CASSLEGQGHNARYEQYF.

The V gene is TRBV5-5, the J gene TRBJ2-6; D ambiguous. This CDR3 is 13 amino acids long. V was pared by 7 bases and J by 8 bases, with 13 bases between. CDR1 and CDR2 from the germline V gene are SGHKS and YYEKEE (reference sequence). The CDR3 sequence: CASAEQTSNVLTF. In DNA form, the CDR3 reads TGTGCCAGCGCCGAACAGACATCCAACGTCCTGACTTTC.